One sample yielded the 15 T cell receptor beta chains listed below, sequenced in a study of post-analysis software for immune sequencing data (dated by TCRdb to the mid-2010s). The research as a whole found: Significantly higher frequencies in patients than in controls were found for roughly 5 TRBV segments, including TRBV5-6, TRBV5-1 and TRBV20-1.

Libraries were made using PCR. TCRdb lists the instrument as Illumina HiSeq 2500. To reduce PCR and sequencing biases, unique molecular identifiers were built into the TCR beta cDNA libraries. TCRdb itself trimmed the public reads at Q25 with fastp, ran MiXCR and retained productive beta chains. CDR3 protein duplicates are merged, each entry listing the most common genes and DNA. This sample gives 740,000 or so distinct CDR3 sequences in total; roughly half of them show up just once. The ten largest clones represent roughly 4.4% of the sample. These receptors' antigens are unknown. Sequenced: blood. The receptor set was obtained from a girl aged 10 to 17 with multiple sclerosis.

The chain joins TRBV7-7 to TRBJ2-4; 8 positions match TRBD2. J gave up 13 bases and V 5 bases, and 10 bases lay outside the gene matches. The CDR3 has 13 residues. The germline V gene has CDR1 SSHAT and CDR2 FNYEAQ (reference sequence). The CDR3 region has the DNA TGTGCCAGCAGCCCTGGACTAGCTGAGGAGCAGTACTTC. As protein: CASSPGLAEEQYF. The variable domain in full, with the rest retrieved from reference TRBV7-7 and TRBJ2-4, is GAGVSQSPRYKVTKRGQDVTLRCDPISSHATLYWYQQALGQGPEFLTYFNYEAQPDKSGLPSDRFSAERPEGSISTLTIQRTEQRDSAMYRCASSPGLAEEQYFGAGTRLSVL.

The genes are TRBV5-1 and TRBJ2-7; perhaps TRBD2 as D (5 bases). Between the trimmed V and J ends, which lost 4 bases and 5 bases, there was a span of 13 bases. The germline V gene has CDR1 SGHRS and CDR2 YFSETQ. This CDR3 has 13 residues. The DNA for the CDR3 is TGCGCCAGCAGCCGAGCGGTTCGGGACGAGCAGTACTTC. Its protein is CASSRAVRDEQYF.

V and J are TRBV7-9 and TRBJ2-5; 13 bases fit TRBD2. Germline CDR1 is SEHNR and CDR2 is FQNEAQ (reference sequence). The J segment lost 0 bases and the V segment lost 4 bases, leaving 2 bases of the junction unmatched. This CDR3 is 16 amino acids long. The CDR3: CASSSGTSGDQETQYF. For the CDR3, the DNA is TGTGCCAGCAGCTCCGGGACTAGCGGGGACCAAGAGACCCAGTACTTC.

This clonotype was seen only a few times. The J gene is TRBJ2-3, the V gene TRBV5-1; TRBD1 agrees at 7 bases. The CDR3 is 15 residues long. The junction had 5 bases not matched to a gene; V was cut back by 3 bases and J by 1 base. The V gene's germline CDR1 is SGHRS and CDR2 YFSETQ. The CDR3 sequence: CASSSTGIRTDTQYF. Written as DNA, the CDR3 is TGCGCCAGCAGCTCGACAGGGATCCGCACAGATACGCAGTATTTT.

CDR3 sequence: CAIHRDRPGSAYNEQFF. DNA of the CDR3: TGTGCCATCCATCGGGACCGCCCTGGGTCTGCCTACAATGAGCAGTTCTTC. The chain is built from TRBV10-3 and TRBJ2-1, with D perhaps given as TRBD1 or TRBD2 (5 bases each). The CDR3 has 17 residues. With 8 bases removed from V and 2 bases from J, the gap between germline ends came to 22 bases. Germline values: CDR1 ENHRY, CDR2 SYGVKD.

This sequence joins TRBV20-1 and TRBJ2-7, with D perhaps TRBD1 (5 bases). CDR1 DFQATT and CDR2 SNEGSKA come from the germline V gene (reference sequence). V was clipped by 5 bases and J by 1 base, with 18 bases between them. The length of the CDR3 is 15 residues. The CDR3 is CSAPSWGGRSYEQYF. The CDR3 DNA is TGCAGTGCTCCCTCTTGGGGCGGACGATCCTACGAGCAGTACTTC.

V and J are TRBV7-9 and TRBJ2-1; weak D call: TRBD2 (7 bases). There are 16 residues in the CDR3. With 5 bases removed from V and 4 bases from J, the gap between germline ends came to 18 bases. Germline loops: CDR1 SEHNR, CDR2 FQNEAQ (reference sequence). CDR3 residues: CASSPRGGSTYNEQFF. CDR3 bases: TGTGCCAGCAGCCCGAGGGGGGGCTCTACTTACAATGAGCAGTTCTTC.

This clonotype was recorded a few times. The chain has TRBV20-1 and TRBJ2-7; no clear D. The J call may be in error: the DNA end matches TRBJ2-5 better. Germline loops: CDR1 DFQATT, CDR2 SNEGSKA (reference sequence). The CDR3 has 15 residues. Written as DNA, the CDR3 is TGCAGTGCTAGAGATCGACCCGGTCGTTTGAAGACCCAGTACTTC. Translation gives CSARDRPGRLKTQYF.

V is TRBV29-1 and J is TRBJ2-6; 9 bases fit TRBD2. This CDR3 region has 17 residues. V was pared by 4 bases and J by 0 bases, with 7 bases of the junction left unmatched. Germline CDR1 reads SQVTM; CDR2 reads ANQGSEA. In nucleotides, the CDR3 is TGCAGCGTTGGGGCTACTAGCGGGTCCTCTGGGGCCAACGTCCTGACTTTC. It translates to CSVGATSGSSGANVLTF.

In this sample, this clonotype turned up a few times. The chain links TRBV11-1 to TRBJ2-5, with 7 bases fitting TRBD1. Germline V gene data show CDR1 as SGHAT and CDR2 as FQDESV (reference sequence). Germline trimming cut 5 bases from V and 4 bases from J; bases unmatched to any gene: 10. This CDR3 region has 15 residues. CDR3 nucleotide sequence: TGTGCCAGCAGCAAGATGACAGGGTTGGGAGAGACCCAGTACTTC. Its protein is CASSKMTGLGETQYF.

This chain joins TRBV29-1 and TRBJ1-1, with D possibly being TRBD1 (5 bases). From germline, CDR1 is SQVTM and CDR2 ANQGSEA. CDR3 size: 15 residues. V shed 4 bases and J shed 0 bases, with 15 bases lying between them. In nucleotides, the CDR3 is TGCAGCGTTGGTCAGGGACTAAGAATGAACACTGAAGCTTTCTTT. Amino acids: CSVGQGLRMNTEAFF.

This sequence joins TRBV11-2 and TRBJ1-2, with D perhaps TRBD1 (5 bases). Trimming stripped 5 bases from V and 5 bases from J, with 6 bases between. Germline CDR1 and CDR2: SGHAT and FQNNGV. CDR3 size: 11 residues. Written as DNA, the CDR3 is TGTGCCAGCAGCCGACAGTATGGCTACACCTTC. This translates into CASSRQYGYTF.

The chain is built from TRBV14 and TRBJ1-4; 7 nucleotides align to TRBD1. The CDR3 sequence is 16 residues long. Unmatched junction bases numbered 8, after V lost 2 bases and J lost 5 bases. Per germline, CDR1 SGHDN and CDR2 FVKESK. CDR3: CASSQKRDRVNEKLFF. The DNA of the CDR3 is TGTGCCAGCAGCCAAAAGCGTGACAGGGTGAATGAAAAACTGTTTTTT.

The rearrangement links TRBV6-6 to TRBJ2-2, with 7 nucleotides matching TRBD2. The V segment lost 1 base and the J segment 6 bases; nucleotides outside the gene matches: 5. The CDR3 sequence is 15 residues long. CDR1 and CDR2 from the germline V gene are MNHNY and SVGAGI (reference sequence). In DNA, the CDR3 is TGTGCCAGCAGTTACTTTGCGGGAGAAGCCGGGGAGCTGTTTTTT. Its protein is CASSYFAGEAGELFF.

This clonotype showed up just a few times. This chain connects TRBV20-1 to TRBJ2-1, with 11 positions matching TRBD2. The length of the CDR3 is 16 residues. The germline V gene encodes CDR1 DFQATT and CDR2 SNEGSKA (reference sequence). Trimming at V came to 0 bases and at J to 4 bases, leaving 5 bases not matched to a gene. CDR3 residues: CSARDWLAGGYNEQFF. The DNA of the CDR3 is TGCAGTGCTAGAGATTGGCTAGCGGGAGGTTACAATGAGCAGTTCTTC.